The 13 T cell receptor beta chains below were found in one sample sequenced in a study of blood T cell repertoires in COVID-19 (dated by TCRdb to 2018 to 2021). Library preparation used the immunoSEQ multiplex PCR assay. TCRdb's version of the immuneACCESS table is confined to in-frame rearrangements and falls short of the full clone set. An unresolved V gene accounts for under half of the shortfall where checked; the remainder is of unknown origin. The sample includes roughly 250,000 clones, with 70% to 85% observed a single time. The top ten hold more than 4.5% of the sample. The source material was peripheral blood. All receptors come from a woman of 80 years or more with active or convalescent COVID-19.

V gene TRBV5-1 combines with J gene TRBJ2-3, with D perhaps matching TRBD1 (6 bases). Trimming removed 6 bases from V and 1 base from J, with 15 bases in between. This CDR3 spans 15 amino acids. Looked up from germline, CDR1 is SGHRS and CDR2 is YFSETQ. CDR3 sequence reads: CASTGTGSGTDTQYF. In DNA, the CDR3 is TGCGCCAGCACGGGTACAGGGTCGGGCACAGATACGCAGTATTTT.

This CDR3 reads CASSHTTFEGGSNYGYTF. The CDR3 DNA follows: TGCGCCAGCAGCCACACGACCTTCGAGGGAGGATCTAACTATGGCTACACCTTC. The rearrangement uses TRBV4-1 and TRBJ1-2; D remains unclear. Trimming took off 3 bases at V and 0 bases at J, with 20 bases between the two ends. The CDR3 has 18 residues. Germline CDR1 reads MGHRA; CDR2 reads YSYEKL.

In its sample, this clone was seen once. V and J are TRBV7-9 and TRBJ1-3; no clear D gene. The germline V gene encodes CDR1 SEHNR and CDR2 FQNEAQ (reference sequence). The CDR3 consists of 14 residues. The V and J ends lost 0 bases and 4 bases respectively, with 7 bases between them. CDR3 DNA sequence: TGTGCCAGCAGCTTAGCGGCAGTAGGAAACACCATATATTTT. It translates to CASSLAAVGNTIYF.

The gene calls are TRBV6-1 and TRBJ2-7; D call uncertain. This CDR3 comprises 13 residues. V was clipped by 2 bases and J by 6 bases, with 11 bases between them. The germline gives CDR1 MNHNS, CDR2 SASEGT. CDR3 sequence reads: CASSESLPSEQYF. The CDR3 DNA follows: TGTGCCAGCAGTGAATCACTCCCGAGCGAGCAGTACTTC.

This clone appeared once. The chain couples TRBV3-1 (or the pseudogene TRBV3-2) to TRBJ2-5; TRBD2 aligns across 10 bases. J was trimmed by 1 base and V by 3 bases; bases with no gene match: 2. CDR3 length: 15 residues. Germline V lookup: CDR1 LGHDT, CDR2 YNNKEL (reference sequence). DNA of the CDR3: TGTGCCAGCAGCCACAGCGGGGGGGTCCAAGAGACCCAGTACTTC. Its translation: CASSHSGGVQETQYF.

The chain combines TRBV2 with TRBJ2-7; D gene uncertain. V was cut by 7 bases and J by 3 bases, with 10 bases left in between. The germline CDR1 and CDR2 sequences are SNHLY and FYNNEI. This CDR3 is built from 12 residues. CDR3 in amino acids: CASMEDFYEQYF. The CDR3 DNA is TGTGCCAGCATGGAAGACTTCTACGAGCAGTACTTC.

This clone was seen a few times. The chain has TRBV10-3 and TRBJ2-7; 10 nucleotides line up with TRBD1. The CDR3 runs to 15 residues. Germline values: CDR1 ENHRY, CDR2 SYGVKD. The junction had 10 bases not matched to a gene; V was cut back by 6 bases and J by 5 bases. CDR3 sequence (DNA): TGTGCCATCAGCCTCCAGGGACAGGGGATAAACGAGCAGTACTTC. Translated: CAISLQGQGINEQYF.

The CDR3 DNA sequence: TGCGCCAGCAGCCAAGATCGGCGGCTAGCGGGAGGCGAGCAGTACTTC. Translation: CASSQDRRLAGGEQYF. V and J are TRBV4-1 and TRBJ2-7; 11 bases are a match to TRBD2. The CDR3 is 16 residues long. Germline-derived CDR1 and CDR2 are MGHRA and YSYEKL. The junction had 7 bases not matched to a gene; V was cut back by 0 bases and J by 6 bases.

The chain has TRBV9 and TRBJ1-6, with D tentatively TRBD1 (5 bases). Trimming stripped 4 bases from V and 6 bases from J, with 11 bases between. The CDR3 extends over 14 amino acids. The germline V gene encodes CDR1 SGDLS and CDR2 YYNGEE. CDR3 sequence: CASSPRVGNSPLHF. CDR3 nucleotide sequence: TGTGCCAGCAGCCCCAGGGTGGGTAATTCACCCCTCCACTTT.

This sequence joins TRBV6-4 and TRBJ2-1; TRBD2 agrees at 11 bases. CDR3 length equals 15 residues. Per germline, CDR1 MRHNA and CDR2 SNTAGT. Germline trimming cut 6 bases from V and 7 bases from J; bases unmatched to any gene: 8. DNA of the CDR3: TGTGCCAGCAGCCAACGGACTAGCGGGCGGAATGAGCAGTTCTTC. This encodes CASSQRTSGRNEQFF.

The chain links TRBV9 to TRBJ2-3, with 10 bases matching TRBD1. The CDR3 totals 16 residues. Germline loops: CDR1 SGDLS, CDR2 YYNGEE. V lost 8 bases, J lost 1 base, and 10 bases stayed unmatched. The CDR3 loop is CASNPAGTGGTDTQYF. CDR3 nucleotides: TGTGCCAGTAATCCTGCCGGGACAGGGGGCACAGATACGCAGTATTTT. Looking up the rest from reference TRBV9 and TRBJ2-3 gives the full variable domain: DSGVTQTPKHLITATGQRVTLRCSPRSGDLSVYWYQQSLDQGLQFLIQYYNGEERAKGNILERFSAQQFPDLHSELNLSSLELGDSALYFCASNPAGTGGTDTQYFGPGTRLTVL.

This clone was detected only once. This chain joins TRBV2 and TRBJ2-1; TRBD2 agrees at 11 bases. The CDR3 spans 15 residues. V dropped 7 bases and J dropped 2; count of bases not matched to a gene: 4. The germline CDR1 and CDR2 sequences are SNHLY and FYNNEI. DNA for the CDR3: TGTGCCAGCAAGTTACTAGCGGGGGCCTACAATGAGCAGTTCTTC. Residues: CASKLLAGAYNEQFF.

This clone was recorded once. The chain couples TRBV21-1 to TRBJ2-1; TRBD1 was called by the table and not checked on the DNA. TRBV21-1 is a pseudogene. CDR3 length: 17 amino acids. CDR3 in amino acids: CASRGNLPGTVTIGQFF. CDR3 nucleotide sequence: TGTGCCAGCCGGGGGAACTTGCCCGGGACAGTCACGATAGGGCAGTTCTTC.